What follows describes a single T cell receptor (beta chain). Its specificity is not known. 5'RACE primed from the constant segment yielded TCR alpha and TCR beta cDNA libraries bearing sample barcodes and UMIs. TCRdb re-derived calls from the 5' RACE reads in MiXCR, one entry per CDR3 protein. This table holds over 150,000 distinct CDR3 sequences, about 21% found once. These data originate in a study of T-cell memory formation after mild COVID-19. Study findings and constraints: Whether day 37 second-wave clones are SARS-CoV-2-specific was not confirmed. Day 15 to 85 contractors were CD4/CD8 balanced; later expanders leaned CD4+.

The V end lost 4 bases, the J end lost 4 bases, and 10 bases lay between the germline ends. The CDR3 loop spans 12 amino acids. Germline CDR1 reads DFQATT; CDR2 reads SNEGSKA (reference sequence). The sequenced material came from PBMCs or a T cell subset sorted from them (not recorded which). The source is an adult woman who had mild COVID-19 (a few samples of this study predate the infection). Cell type and time point are not known. The chain combines TRBV20-1 with TRBJ1-2, with D possibly being TRBD1 (5 bases). The CDR3 spells CSATDRSYGYTF. DNA of the CDR3: TGCAGTGCTACTGACAGATCCTATGGCTACACCTTC.